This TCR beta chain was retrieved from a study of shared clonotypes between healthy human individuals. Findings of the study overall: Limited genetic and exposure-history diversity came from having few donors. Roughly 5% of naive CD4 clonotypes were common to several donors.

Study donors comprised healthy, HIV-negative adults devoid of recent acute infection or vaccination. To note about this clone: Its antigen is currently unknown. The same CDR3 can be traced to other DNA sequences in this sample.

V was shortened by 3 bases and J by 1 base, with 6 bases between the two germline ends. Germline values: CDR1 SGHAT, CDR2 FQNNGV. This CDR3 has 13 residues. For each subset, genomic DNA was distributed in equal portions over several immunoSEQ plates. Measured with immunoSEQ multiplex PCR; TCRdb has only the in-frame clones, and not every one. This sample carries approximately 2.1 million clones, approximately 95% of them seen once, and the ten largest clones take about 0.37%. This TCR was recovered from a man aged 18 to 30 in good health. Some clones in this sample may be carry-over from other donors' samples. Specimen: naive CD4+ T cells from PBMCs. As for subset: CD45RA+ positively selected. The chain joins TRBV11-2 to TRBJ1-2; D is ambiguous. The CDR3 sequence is CASSLGVNYGYTF. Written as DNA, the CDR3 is TGTGCCAGCAGCTTGGGTGTTAACTATGGCTACACCTTC.